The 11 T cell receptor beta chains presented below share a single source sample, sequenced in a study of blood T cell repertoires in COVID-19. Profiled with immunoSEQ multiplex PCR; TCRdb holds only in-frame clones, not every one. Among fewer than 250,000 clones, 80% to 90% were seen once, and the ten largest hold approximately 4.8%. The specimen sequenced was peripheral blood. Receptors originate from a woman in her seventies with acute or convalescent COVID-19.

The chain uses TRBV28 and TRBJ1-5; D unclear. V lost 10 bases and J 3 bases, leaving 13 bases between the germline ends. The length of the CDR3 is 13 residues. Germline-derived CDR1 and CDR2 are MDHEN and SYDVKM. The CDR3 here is CATAYGNNQPQHF. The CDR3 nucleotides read TGTGCCACCGCCTACGGGAACAATCAGCCCCAGCATTTT.

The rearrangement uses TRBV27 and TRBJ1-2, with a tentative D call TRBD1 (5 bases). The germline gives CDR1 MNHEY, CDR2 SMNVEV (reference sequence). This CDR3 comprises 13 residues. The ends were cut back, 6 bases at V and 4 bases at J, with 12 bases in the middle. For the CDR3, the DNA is TGTGCCAGCAGCCGACAGCAAACCTATGGCTACACCTTC. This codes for CASSRQQTYGYTF.

This CDR3 is CASSPDRLNTEAFF. Here the CDR3 DNA reads TGCGCCAGCAGCCCCGACAGACTGAACACTGAAGCTTTCTTT. The chain joins TRBV4-3 to TRBJ1-1, with D tentatively TRBD1 (5 bases). Germline V gene data show CDR1 as LGHNA and CDR2 as YSLEER. Trimming shortened V by 4 bases and J by 0 bases, and 9 bases separated the two germline ends. CDR3 size: 14 residues.

The CDR3 loop is CASSLKLAPNEQFF. The DNA for the CDR3 is TGTGCCAGCAGCTTAAAACTAGCCCCCAATGAGCAGTTCTTC. The gene calls are TRBV7-2 and TRBJ2-1; D possibly corresponds to TRBD2 (6 bases). V lost 2 bases and J 6 bases, leaving 11 bases between the germline ends. Germline V gene sequence: CDR1 SGHTA, CDR2 FQGNSA. This CDR3 contains 14 residues.

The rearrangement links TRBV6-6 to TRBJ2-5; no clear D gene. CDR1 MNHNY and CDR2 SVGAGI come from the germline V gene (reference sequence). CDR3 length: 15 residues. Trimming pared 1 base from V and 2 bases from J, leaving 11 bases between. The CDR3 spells CASSYFGPSQETQYF. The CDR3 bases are TGTGCCAGCAGTTACTTTGGTCCCAGTCAAGAGACCCAGTACTTC.

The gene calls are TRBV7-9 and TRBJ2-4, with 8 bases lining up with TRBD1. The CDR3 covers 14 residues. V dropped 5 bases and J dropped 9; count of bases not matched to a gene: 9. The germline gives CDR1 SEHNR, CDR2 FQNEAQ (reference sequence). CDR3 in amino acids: CASSPAGTGSIQYF. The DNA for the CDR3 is TGTGCCAGCAGCCCCGCCGGGACAGGAAGCATTCAGTACTTC. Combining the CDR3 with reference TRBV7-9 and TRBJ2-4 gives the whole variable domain DTGVSQNPRHKITKRGQNVTFRCDPISEHNRLYWYRQTLGQGPEFLTYFQNEAQLEKSRLLSDRFSAERPKGSFSTLEIQRTEQGDSAMYLCASSPAGTGSIQYFGAGTRLSVL.

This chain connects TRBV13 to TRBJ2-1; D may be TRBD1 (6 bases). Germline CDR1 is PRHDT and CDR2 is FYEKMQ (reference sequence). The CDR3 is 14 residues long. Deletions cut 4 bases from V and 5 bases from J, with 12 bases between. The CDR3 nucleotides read TGTGCCAGCAGCTCGATCGGACAGAACAATGAGCAGTTCTTC. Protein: CASSSIGQNNEQFF.

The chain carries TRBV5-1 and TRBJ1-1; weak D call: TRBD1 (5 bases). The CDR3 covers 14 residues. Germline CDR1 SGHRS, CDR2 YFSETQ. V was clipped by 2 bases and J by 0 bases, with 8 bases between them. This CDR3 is CASSFTGMNTEAFF. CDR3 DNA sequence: TGCGCCAGCAGCTTTACAGGTATGAACACTGAAGCTTTCTTT.

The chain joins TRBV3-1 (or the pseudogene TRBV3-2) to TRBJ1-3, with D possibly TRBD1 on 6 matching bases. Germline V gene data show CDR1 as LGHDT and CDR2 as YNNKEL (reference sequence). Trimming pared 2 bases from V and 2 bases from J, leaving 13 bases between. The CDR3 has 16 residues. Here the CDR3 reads CASSQPGEGAGNTIYF. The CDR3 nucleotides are TGTGCCAGCAGCCAACCAGGGGAGGGCGCTGGAAACACCATATATTTT.

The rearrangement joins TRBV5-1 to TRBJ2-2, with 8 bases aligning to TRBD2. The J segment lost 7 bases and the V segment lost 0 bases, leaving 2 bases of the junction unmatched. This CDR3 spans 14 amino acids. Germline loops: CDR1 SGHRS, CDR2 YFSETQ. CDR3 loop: CASSLDREGGELFF. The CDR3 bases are TGCGCCAGCAGCTTGGATCGGGAGGGCGGGGAGCTGTTTTTT.

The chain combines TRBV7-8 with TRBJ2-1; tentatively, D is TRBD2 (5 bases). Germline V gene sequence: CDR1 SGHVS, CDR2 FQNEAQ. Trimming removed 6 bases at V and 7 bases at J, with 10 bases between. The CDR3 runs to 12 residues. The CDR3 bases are TGTGCCAGCAGAGATACTAGAAATGAGCAGTTCTTC. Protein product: CASRDTRNEQFF.